These 16 T cell receptor beta chains originate from one sample sequenced in a study of Graves' ophthalmopathy and Graves' hyperthyroidism. Scientists amplified the TCR beta CDR3 regions from RNA transcripts. Second-round multiplex PCR came after a first-round RT-PCR that employed HTBI primers. From the multiplex PCR reads, TCRdb called clonotypes with MiXCR, one entry per CDR3 protein. The sample yields over a million distinct CDR3 sequences, 35% to 40% seen once. The specimen sequenced was peripheral blood or thyroid tissue (not recorded which). Every receptor here comes from an adult man with Graves' hyperthyroidism.

To note about this clonotype: At one boundary the junction diverges from the germline segment, which might be a read error. In nucleotides, the CDR3 is TGCGCCAGCAGCAAGGACAGGTCGGAGACCCAGCATTTT. Amino acid sequence: CASSKDRSETQHF. The J gene is TRBJ1-5, the V gene TRBV7-3; TRBD1 matches at 7 bases. The CDR3 consists of 13 residues. CDR1 is SGHTA, CDR2 FQGTGA, per germline.

This chain joins TRBV7-8 and TRBJ2-7; TRBD1 agrees at 12 bases. J was trimmed by 0 bases and V by 5 bases; bases with no gene match: 5. CDR3 size: 16 residues. Germline V CDR1 and CDR2: SGHVS, FQNEAQ. This CDR3 reads CASSPGQGASSYEQYF. In nucleotides, the CDR3 is TGTGCCAGCAGCCCGGGACAGGGGGCTTCCTCCTACGAGCAGTACTTC.

The V and J genes are TRBV4-3 and TRBJ1-5; TRBD1 is a possible D gene (5 bases). The CDR3 loop spans 18 amino acids. The V and J ends lost 0 bases and 2 bases respectively, with 17 bases between them. Germline V gives CDR1 LGHNA, CDR2 YSLEER. Here the CDR3 reads CASSQDPGQGRGNQPQHF. DNA of the CDR3: TGCGCCAGCAGCCAAGATCCGGGGCAGGGTCGAGGCAATCAGCCCCAGCATTTT.

This clonotype was detected a few times. This likely comes from a read error, as the CDR3 has no conserved phenylalanine or tryptophan at its end. It is unclear where the CDR3 begins or ends on the DNA, so no DNA is shown, and the CDR3 is as TCRdb lists it. The chain carries TRBV9 and TRBJ2-5; the table gives TRBD2 as D, unverified against the DNA. The CDR3 has 16 residues if both end residues are counted. The V gene's germline CDR1 is SGDLS and CDR2 YYNGEE. CDR3 in amino acids: CASSLEGGFYGYTFGS.

This clonotype appeared many times. This chain joins TRBV7-9 and TRBJ1-2; 7 bases line up with TRBD1. The CDR3 is 16 amino acids. J lost 8 bases, V lost 2 bases, and 14 bases had no gene match. CDR1 is SEHNR, CDR2 FQNEAQ, per germline (reference sequence). This CDR3 reads CASSLSSGTGVGGYTF. CDR3 bases: TGTGCCAGCAGCTTATCGTCCGGTACAGGGGTCGGAGGCTACACCTTC.

A few counts support this clonotype. This chain connects TRBV4-3 to TRBJ1-2; 7 positions agree with TRBD1. After removal of 1 base from V and 4 bases from J, the junction contained 9 bases not matched to a gene. CDR3 length: 16 residues. The germline CDR1 and CDR2 sequences are LGHNA and YSLEER. CDR3 coding DNA: TGCGCCAGCAGCCAAGGTGCGGCAGGGGACAGCTATGGCTACACCTTC. Translated, it gives CASSQGAAGDSYGYTF.

Details on this clonotype: A junction end diverges from the germline sequence, so it may reflect a read error. The chain links TRBV6-5 to TRBJ2-5, with D perhaps matching TRBD1 (5 bases). Looked up from germline, CDR1 is MNHEY and CDR2 is SVGAGI. The CDR3 runs 15 residues. CDR3 amino acids: CASSYLRQLQGTQYF. For the CDR3, the DNA is TGTGCCAGCAGTTACTTGCGACAGCTCCAAGGGACCCAGTACTTC.

This clonotype was seen many times. The chain couples TRBV6-6 to TRBJ2-2; D gene unclear. Germline CDR1 is MNHNY and CDR2 is SVGAGI (reference sequence). Trimming left V 6 bases short and J 6 bases short, with 14 bases between. The CDR3 runs to 14 residues. CDR3 nucleotides: TGTGCCAGCAGCCCCACCATCAGTCCCGGGGAGCTGTTTTTT. This gives the protein CASSPTISPGELFF.

The rearrangement links TRBV25-1 to TRBJ1-1; D gene ambiguous. V lost 4 bases and J lost 4, with 22 bases in between. The CDR3 has 17 residues. The germline V gene encodes CDR1 MGHDK and CDR2 SYGVNS. Here the CDR3 reads CASSVNTDGVDGTEAFF. In DNA, the CDR3 is TGTGCCAGCAGTGTAAATACAGACGGAGTGGACGGCACTGAAGCTTTCTTT. Using reference TRBV25-1 and TRBJ1-1 for the parts outside the CDR3, the full variable domain is EADIYQTPRYLVIGTGKKITLECSQTMGHDKMYWYQQDPGMELHLIHYSYGVNSTEKGDLSSESTVSRIRTEHFPLTLESARPSHTSQYLCASSVNTDGVDGTEAFFGQGTRLTVV.

The chain joins TRBV7-9 to TRBJ1-1, with TRBD1 as a possible D gene (6 bases). The CDR3 runs to 12 residues. The germline CDR1 and CDR2 sequences are SEHNR and FQNEAQ (reference sequence). Trimming stripped 5 bases from V and 8 bases from J, with 12 bases between. CDR3 loop: CASSEQGKEAFF. CDR3 nucleotides: TGTGCCAGCAGCGAGCAGGGGAAAGAAGCTTTCTTT.

This clonotype appeared many times. Written as DNA, the CDR3 is TGCAGTGCTAGAGTCCAGGGGAATCAGCCCCAGCATTTT. Protein: CSARVQGNQPQHF. The chain couples TRBV20-1 to TRBJ1-5; tentatively, D is TRBD1 (6 bases). CDR3 size: 13 residues. The germline V gene has CDR1 DFQATT and CDR2 SNEGSKA (reference sequence). Trimming shortened V by 1 base and J by 4 bases, and 8 bases separated the two germline ends.

This clonotype was picked up many times. The J gene is TRBJ2-7, the V gene TRBV20-1, with D possibly TRBD1 on 6 matching bases. The CDR3 loop spans 13 amino acids. V dropped 6 bases and J dropped 0 bases, with 12 bases sitting between them. Germline CDR1 and CDR2: DFQATT and SNEGSKA (reference sequence). CDR3 sequence (DNA): TGCAGTGCCACCGGGACAAACTCCTACGAGCAGTACTTC. It encodes CSATGTNSYEQYF.

The chain is built from TRBV2 and TRBJ1-5, with D hard to call. With 3 bases removed from V and 8 bases from J, the gap between germline ends came to 11 bases. This CDR3 is 13 amino acids long. Germline V gene data show CDR1 as SNHLY and CDR2 as FYNNEI. This CDR3 is CASSEQRLEPQHF. CDR3 DNA sequence: TGTGCCAGCAGTGAGCAGCGTTTGGAGCCCCAGCATTTT.

This clonotype was detected many times. This chain joins TRBV5-8 and TRBJ2-6, with D unclear. The germline V and J ends were trimmed by 3 bases and 2 bases, with 6 bases remaining between them. Germline-derived CDR1 and CDR2 are SGHTS and YDEGEE. The CDR3 is 14 residues long. The CDR3 nucleotides read TGTGCCAGCAGCTACCTACCTGGGGCCAACGTCCTGACTTTC. Translation: CASSYLPGANVLTF.

As to this clonotype: A much larger clone differs by one base, so this may be a read error. The genes are TRBV20-1 and TRBJ1-6; D might be TRBD1 (5 bases). CDR3 length: 16 amino acids. Germline V gene sequence: CDR1 DFQATT, CDR2 SNEGSKA (reference sequence). V lost 3 bases to trimming and J lost 5 bases, with 17 bases between them. In DNA form, the CDR3 reads TGCAGTGCTAGGGACCTCCAGGGACTCCATAATTCACCCCTCCACTTT. Translated, it gives CSARDLQGLHNSPLHF.

V and J are TRBV19 and TRBJ1-6; maybe TRBD1 (5 bases). Trimming shortened V by 5 bases and J by 10 bases, and 18 bases separated the two germline ends. This CDR3 contains 15 residues. Germline CDR1 and CDR2: LNHDA and SQIVND (reference sequence). CDR3 nucleotide sequence: TGTGCCAGTAGTCCCGCCCGGGCAGGGCGCTCACCCCTCCACTTT. This gives the protein CASSPARAGRSPLHF.